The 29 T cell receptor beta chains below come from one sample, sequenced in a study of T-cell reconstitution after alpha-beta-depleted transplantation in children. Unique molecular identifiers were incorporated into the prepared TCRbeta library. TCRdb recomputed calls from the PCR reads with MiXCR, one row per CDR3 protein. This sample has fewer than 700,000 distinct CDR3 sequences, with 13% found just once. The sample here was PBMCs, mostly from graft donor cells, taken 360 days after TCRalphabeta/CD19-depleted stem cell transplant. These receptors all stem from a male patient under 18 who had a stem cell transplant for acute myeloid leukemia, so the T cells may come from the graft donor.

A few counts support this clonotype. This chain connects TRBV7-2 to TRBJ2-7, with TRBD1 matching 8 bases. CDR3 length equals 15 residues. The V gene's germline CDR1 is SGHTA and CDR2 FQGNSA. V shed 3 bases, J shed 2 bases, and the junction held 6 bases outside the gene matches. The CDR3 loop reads CASSLRQGLPYEQYF. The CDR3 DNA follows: TGTGCCAGCAGCTTGAGACAGGGGCTCCCCTACGAGCAGTACTTC.

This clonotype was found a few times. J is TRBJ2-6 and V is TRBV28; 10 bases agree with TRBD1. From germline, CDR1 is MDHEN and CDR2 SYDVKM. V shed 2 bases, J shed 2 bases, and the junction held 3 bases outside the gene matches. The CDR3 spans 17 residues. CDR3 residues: CASSLGTGVTGANVLTF. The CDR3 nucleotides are TGTGCCAGCAGTTTAGGGACAGGGGTAACTGGGGCCAACGTCCTGACTTTC.

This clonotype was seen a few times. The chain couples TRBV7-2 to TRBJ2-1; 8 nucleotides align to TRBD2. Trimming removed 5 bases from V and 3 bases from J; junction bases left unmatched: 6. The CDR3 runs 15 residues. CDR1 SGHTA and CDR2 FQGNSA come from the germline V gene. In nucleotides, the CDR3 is TGTGCCAGCAGCAAGCGGGGGCCGGTCTACAATGAGCAGTTCTTC. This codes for CASSKRGPVYNEQFF.

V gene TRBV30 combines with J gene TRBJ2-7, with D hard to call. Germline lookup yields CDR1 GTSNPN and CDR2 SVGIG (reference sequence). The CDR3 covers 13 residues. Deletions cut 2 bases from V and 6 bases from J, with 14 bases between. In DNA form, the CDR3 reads TGTGCCTGGAGTCGTCAAACGGATACCGAGCAGTACTTC. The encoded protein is CAWSRQTDTEQYF.

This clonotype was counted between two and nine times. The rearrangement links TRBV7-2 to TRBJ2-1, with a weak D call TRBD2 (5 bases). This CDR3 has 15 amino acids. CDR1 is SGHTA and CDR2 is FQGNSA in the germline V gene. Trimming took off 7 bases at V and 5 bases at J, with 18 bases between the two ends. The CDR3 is CASNFVPRGHNEQFF. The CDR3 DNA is TGTGCCAGCAACTTTGTTCCCCGGGGTCACAATGAGCAGTTCTTC.

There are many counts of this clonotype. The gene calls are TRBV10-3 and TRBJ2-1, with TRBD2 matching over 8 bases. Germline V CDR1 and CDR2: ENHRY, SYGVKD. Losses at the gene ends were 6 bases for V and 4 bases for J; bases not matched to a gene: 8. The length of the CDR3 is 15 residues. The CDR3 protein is CAIRVAGTRYNEQFF. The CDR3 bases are TGTGCCATCAGAGTCGCCGGGACTAGATACAATGAGCAGTTCTTC.

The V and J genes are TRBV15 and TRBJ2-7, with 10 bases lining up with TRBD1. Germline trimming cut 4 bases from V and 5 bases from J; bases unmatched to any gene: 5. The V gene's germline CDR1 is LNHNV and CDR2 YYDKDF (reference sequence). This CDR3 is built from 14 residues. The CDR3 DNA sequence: TGTGCCACCAGCATTAGGACAGGGGGACACGAGCAGTACTTC. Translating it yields CATSIRTGGHEQYF.

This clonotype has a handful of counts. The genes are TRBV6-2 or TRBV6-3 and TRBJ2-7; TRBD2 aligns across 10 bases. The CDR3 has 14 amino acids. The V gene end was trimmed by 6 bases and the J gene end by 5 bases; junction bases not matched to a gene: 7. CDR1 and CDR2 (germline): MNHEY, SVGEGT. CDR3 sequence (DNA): TGTGCCAGCAGCTCTACTAGCGGGAACCACGAGCAGTACTTC. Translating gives CASSSTSGNHEQYF.

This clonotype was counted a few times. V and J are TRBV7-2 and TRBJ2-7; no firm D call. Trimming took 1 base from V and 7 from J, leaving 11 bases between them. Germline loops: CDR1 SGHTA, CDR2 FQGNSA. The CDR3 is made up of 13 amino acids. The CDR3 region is CASSLVPRREQYF. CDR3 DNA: TGTGCCAGCAGCTTAGTCCCGAGGCGGGAGCAGTACTTC.

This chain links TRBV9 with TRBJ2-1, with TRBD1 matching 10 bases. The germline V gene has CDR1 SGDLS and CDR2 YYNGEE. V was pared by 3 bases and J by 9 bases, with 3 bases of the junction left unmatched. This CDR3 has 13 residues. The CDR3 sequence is CASSETGGTEQFF. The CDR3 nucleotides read TGTGCCAGCAGCGAGACAGGGGGCACTGAGCAGTTCTTC.

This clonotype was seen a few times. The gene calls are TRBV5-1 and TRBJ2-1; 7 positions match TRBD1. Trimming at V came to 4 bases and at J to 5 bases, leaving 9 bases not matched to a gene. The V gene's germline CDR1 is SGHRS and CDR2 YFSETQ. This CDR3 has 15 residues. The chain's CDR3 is CASSRDGTAHNEQFF. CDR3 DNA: TGCGCCAGCAGCCGGGACGGGACAGCCCACAATGAGCAGTTCTTC.

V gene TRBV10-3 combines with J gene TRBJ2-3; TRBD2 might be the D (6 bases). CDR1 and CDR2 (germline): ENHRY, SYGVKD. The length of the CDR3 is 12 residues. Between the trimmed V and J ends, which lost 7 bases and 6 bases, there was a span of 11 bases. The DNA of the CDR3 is TGTGCCATCAAGTCGGGAGCCGATACGCAGTATTTT. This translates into CAIKSGADTQYF.

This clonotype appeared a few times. The CDR3 is CASSFYGTGPADTQYF. The CDR3 coding sequence is TGTGCCAGCAGTTTTTACGGGACAGGCCCAGCAGATACGCAGTATTTT. This chain joins TRBV6-5 and TRBJ2-3; TRBD1 matches 8 bases. V shed 4 bases, J shed 4 bases, and the junction held 10 bases outside the gene matches. Germline V gene sequence: CDR1 MNHEY, CDR2 SVGAGI. CDR3 length: 16 residues.

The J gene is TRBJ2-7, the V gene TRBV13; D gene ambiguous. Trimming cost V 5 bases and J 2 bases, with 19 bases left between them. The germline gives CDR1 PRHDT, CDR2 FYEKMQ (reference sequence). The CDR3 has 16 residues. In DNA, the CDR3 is TGTGCCAGCAGCCTCCTGGGTCCTTTTGGAACCTACGAGCAGTACTTC. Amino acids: CASSLLGPFGTYEQYF.

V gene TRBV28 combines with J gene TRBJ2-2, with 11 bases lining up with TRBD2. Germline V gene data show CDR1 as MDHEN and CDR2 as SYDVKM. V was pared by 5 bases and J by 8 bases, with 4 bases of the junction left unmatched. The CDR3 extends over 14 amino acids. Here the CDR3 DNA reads TGTGCCAGCAGTATACTAGCGGGAGTAGGGGAGCTGTTTTTT. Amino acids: CASSILAGVGELFF. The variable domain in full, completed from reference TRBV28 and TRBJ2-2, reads DVKVTQSSRYLVKRTGEKVFLECVQDMDHENMFWYRQDPGLGLRLIYFSYDVKMKEKGDIPEGYSVSREKKERFSLILESASTNQTSMYLCASSILAGVGELFFGEGSRLTVL.

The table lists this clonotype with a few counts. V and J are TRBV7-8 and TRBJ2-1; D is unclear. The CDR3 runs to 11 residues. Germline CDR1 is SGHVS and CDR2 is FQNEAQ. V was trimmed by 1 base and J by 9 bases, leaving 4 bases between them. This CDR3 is CASSLVTEQFF. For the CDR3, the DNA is TGTGCCAGCAGCTTAGTGACTGAGCAGTTCTTC.

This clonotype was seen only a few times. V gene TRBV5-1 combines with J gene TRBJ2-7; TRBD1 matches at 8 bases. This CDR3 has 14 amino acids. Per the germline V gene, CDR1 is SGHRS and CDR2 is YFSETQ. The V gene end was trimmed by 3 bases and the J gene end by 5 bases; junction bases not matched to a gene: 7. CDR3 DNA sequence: TGCGCCAGCAGCTCCGGTGACAGGGGTCACGAGCAGTACTTC. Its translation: CASSSGDRGHEQYF.

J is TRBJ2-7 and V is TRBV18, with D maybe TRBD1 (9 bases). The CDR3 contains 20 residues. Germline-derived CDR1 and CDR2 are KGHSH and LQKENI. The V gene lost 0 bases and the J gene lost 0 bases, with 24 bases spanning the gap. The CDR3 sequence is CASSPPTGGERSGSSYEQYF. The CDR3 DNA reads TGTGCCAGCTCACCACCGACAGGGGGTGAAAGGAGCGGGAGCTCCTACGAGCAGTACTTC.

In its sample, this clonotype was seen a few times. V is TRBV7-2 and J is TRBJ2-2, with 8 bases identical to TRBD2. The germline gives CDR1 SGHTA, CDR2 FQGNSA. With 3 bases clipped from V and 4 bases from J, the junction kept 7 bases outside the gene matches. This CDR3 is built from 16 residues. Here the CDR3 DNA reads TGTGCCAGCAGCTTGCCTAGCGGGCGGGGCACCGGGGAGCTGTTTTTT. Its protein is CASSLPSGRGTGELFF.

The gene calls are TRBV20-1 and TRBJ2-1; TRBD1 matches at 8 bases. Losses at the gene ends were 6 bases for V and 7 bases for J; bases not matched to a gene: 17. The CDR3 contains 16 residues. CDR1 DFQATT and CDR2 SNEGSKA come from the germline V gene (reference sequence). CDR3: CSAPGGTGPEVNEQFF. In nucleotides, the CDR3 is TGCAGTGCCCCGGGCGGGACAGGACCTGAGGTGAATGAGCAGTTCTTC.

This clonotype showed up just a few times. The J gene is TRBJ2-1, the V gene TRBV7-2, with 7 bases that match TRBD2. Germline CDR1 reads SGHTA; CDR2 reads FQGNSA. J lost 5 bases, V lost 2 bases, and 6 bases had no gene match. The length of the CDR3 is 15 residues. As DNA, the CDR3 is TGTGCCAGCAGCTTAATTAGCGGGCCGAACAATGAGCAGTTCTTC. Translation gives CASSLISGPNNEQFF.

CDR3 in amino acids: CAMASGRANHEQYF. The CDR3 DNA follows: TGTGCCATGGCTAGCGGGAGGGCCAACCACGAGCAGTACTTC. V gene TRBV10-3 combines with J gene TRBJ2-7, with TRBD2 matching 12 bases. The germline V gene encodes CDR1 ENHRY and CDR2 SYGVKD. This CDR3 contains 14 residues. V shed 9 bases, J shed 5 bases, and the junction held 8 bases outside the gene matches.

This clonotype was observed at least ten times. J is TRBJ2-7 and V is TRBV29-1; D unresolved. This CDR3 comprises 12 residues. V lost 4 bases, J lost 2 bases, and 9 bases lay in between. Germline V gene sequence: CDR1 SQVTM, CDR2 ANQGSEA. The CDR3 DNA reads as TGCAGCGTTGTACAGCAGGCCTACGAGCAGTACTTC. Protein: CSVVQQAYEQYF.

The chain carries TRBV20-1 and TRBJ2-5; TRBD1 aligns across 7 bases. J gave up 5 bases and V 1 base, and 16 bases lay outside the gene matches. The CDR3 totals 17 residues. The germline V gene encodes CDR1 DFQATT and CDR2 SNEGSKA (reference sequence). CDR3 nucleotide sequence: TGCAGTGCTAGAGGAGAGCTCTTCGGGCAGGGGGTGGAGACCCAGTACTTC. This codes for CSARGELFGQGVETQYF.

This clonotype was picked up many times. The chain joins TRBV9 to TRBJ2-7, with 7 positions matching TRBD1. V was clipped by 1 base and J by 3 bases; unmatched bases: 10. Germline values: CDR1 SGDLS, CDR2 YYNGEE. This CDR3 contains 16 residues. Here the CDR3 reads CASSVSKGQDLYEQYF. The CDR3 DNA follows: TGTGCCAGCAGCGTATCGAAAGGACAGGACCTCTACGAGCAGTACTTC.

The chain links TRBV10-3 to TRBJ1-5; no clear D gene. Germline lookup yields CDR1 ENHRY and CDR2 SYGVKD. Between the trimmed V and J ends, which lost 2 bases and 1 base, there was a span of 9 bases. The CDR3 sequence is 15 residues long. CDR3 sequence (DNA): TGTGCCATCAGTGAGACCGATCGGAGCAATCAGCCCCAGCATTTT. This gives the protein CAISETDRSNQPQHF.

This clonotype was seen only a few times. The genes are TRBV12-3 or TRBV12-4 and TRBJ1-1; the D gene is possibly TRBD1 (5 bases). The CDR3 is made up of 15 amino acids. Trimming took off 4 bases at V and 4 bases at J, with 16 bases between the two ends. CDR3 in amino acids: CASSSPLGARTEAFF. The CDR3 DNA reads TGTGCCAGCAGTTCCCCTCTCGGGGCTCGCACTGAAGCTTTCTTT.

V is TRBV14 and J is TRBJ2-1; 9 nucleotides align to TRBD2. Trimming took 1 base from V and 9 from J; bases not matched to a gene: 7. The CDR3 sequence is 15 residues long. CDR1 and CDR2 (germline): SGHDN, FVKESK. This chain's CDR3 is CASSQVRGRAAEQFF. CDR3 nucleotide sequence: TGTGCCAGCAGCCAAGTTCGCGGGAGGGCTGCTGAGCAGTTCTTC.

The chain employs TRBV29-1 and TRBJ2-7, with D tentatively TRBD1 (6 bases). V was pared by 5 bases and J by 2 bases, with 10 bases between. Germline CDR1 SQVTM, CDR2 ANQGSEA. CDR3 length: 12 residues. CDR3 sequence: CSVKDSPYEQYF. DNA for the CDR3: TGCAGCGTTAAGGACAGCCCCTACGAGCAGTACTTC.